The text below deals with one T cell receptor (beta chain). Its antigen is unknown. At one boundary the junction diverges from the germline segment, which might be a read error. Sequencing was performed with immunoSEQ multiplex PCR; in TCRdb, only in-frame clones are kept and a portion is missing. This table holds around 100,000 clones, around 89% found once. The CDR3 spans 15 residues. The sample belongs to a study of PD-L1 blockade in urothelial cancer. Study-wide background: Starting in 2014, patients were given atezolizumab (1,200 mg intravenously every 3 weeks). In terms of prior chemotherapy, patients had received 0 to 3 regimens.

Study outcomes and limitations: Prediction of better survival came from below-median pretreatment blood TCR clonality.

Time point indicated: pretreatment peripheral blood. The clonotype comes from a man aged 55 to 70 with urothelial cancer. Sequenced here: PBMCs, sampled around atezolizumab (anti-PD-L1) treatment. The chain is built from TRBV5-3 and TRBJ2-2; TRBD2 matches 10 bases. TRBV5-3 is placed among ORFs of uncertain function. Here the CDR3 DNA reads TGCGCCAGCAGCCAAACACTAGCGGGGACCGGGGAGCTGTTTTTT. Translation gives CASSQTLAGTGELFF.